Below, 13 T cell receptor beta chains from the same sample are listed, as sequenced in a study of blood T cell repertoires in COVID-19. Some clones are missing from TCRdb's copy, which holds only in-frame ones; the method was immunoSEQ multiplex PCR. Among some 180,000 clones, 70% to 80% were seen once, and the ten largest hold around 5.4%. Material: peripheral blood. The receptors come from a woman in her 40s with COVID-19, enrolled during active disease.

The gene calls are TRBV18 and TRBJ2-5; a possible D gene is TRBD1 (5 bases). V lost 3 bases and J lost 1, with 9 bases in between. The germline gives CDR1 KGHSH, CDR2 LQKENI. The CDR3 has 14 amino acids. CDR3 sequence reads: CASSPQRGQETQYF. DNA of the CDR3: TGTGCCAGCTCACCGCAAAGGGGCCAAGAGACCCAGTACTTC. Full variable domain (missing parts from reference TRBV18 and TRBJ2-5): NAGVMQNPRHLVRRRGQEARLRCSPMKGHSHVYWYRQLPEEGLKFMVYLQKENIIDESGMPKERFSAEFPKEGPSILRIQQVVRGDSAAYFCASSPQRGQETQYFGPGTRLLVL.

J is TRBJ1-5 and V is TRBV7-2; 9 bases are shared with TRBD1. Germline V CDR1 and CDR2: SGHTA, FQGNSA. With 5 bases clipped from V and 5 bases from J, the junction kept 7 bases outside the gene matches. The CDR3 spans 15 residues. CDR3 in amino acids: CASSLRTGAHQPQHF. The CDR3, as DNA: TGTGCCAGCAGCCTTCGGACAGGGGCGCATCAGCCCCAGCATTTT.

The table lists this clone with a few counts. The chain employs TRBV10-3 and TRBJ2-3; 9 nucleotides agree with TRBD2. Germline lookup yields CDR1 ENHRY and CDR2 SYGVKD. V lost 0 bases to trimming and J lost 2 bases; unmatched junction nucleotides: 6. This CDR3 is built from 17 residues. This CDR3 is CAISESTSGDYTDTQYF. CDR3 DNA: TGTGCCATCAGTGAGTCGACTAGCGGAGACTACACAGATACGCAGTATTTT.

Only one count was recorded for this clone. The chain joins TRBV27 to TRBJ1-6; D is undetermined. The CDR3 loop spans 14 amino acids. Germline values: CDR1 MNHEY, CDR2 SMNVEV (reference sequence). V lost 1 base to trimming and J lost 4 bases, with 5 bases between them. CDR3 DNA sequence: TGTGCCAGCAGTTTATACAAATATAATTCACCCCTCCACTTT. Translating gives CASSLYKYNSPLHF.

This chain connects TRBV13 to TRBJ1-2; D uncertain. CDR1 and CDR2 (germline): PRHDT, FYEKMQ (reference sequence). V shed 0 bases and J shed 7 bases, with 12 bases lying between them. This CDR3 is 14 amino acids long. The CDR3 region is CASSLGTASFGYTF. CDR3 nucleotide sequence: TGTGCCAGCAGCTTAGGTACAGCCAGCTTTGGCTACACCTTC.

The CDR3 nucleotides read TGTGCCAGCGGTGACTGGGGGGACGAGCAGTACTTC. Encoded protein: CASGDWGDEQYF. The chain couples TRBV12-3 or TRBV12-4 to TRBJ2-7, with D tentatively TRBD2 (6 bases). Deletions cut 8 bases from V and 5 bases from J, with 13 bases between. The CDR3 contains 12 residues.

The CDR3, as DNA: TGTGCCAGCAGCTCCGGTGTGGCCAAAAACATTCAGTACTTC. Residues: CASSSGVAKNIQYF. This chain connects TRBV9 to TRBJ2-4; the D is unclear. Germline V gives CDR1 SGDLS, CDR2 YYNGEE. V lost 4 bases and J 1 base, leaving 9 bases between the germline ends. The CDR3 contains 14 residues.

The rearrangement links TRBV6-6 to TRBJ1-2; 7 positions agree with TRBD1. Germline trimming cut 8 bases from V and 2 bases from J; bases unmatched to any gene: 2. From germline, CDR1 is MNHNY and CDR2 SVGAGI (reference sequence). This CDR3 has 12 residues. CDR3 nucleotide sequence: TGTGCCAGCGGACAGGCCAACTATGGCTACACCTTC. Amino acid sequence: CASGQANYGYTF.

This chain uses TRBV29-1 with TRBJ1-1; the D is unclear. V was pared by 4 bases and J by 6 bases, with 9 bases between. The germline CDR1 and CDR2 sequences are SQVTM and ANQGSEA. CDR3 length: 11 residues. CDR3 sequence (DNA): TGCAGCGTTGCCGGGAGGGCTGAAGCTTTCTTT. Its protein is CSVAGRAEAFF.

The CDR3 protein is CAWSLKSLSGETQYF. The CDR3 nucleotides read TGTGCCTGGAGTCTTAAGAGCCTCTCGGGGGAGACCCAGTACTTC. The rearrangement uses TRBV30 and TRBJ2-5; D is possibly TRBD2 (5 bases). The length of the CDR3 is 15 residues. V was clipped by 2 bases and J by 5 bases, with 18 bases between them. Germline V lookup: CDR1 GTSNPN, CDR2 SVGIG (reference sequence). Filled out from reference TRBV30 and TRBJ2-5, the complete variable domain reads SQTIHQWPATLVQPVGSPLSLECTVEGTSNPNLYWYRQAAGRGLQLLFYSVGIGQISSEVPQNLSASRPQDRQFILSSKKLLLSDSGFYLCAWSLKSLSGETQYFGPGTRLLVL.

J is TRBJ1-4 and V is TRBV27; TRBD1 matches at 9 bases. V shed 7 bases and J 8 bases; nucleotides not matched to a gene: 5. The CDR3 runs to 13 residues. Germline V gives CDR1 MNHEY, CDR2 SMNVEV (reference sequence). This CDR3 reads CASKGQGSEKLFF. As DNA, the CDR3 is TGTGCCAGCAAGGGACAGGGATCCGAAAAACTGTTTTTT.

The rearrangement links TRBV7-2 to TRBJ2-1; 9 bases are shared with TRBD2. The V gene end was trimmed by 1 base and the J gene end by 5 bases; junction bases not matched to a gene: 3. The CDR3 is 15 amino acids. Germline-derived CDR1 and CDR2 are SGHTA and FQGNSA. The CDR3 DNA reads TGTGCCAGCAGCTTAGGCGGGGGGGTCAACAATGAGCAGTTCTTC. It is translated as CASSLGGGVNNEQFF.

The CDR3 loop reads CASSSPSGTQYF. The CDR3, as DNA: TGTGCCAGCAGTTCCCCGTCGGGGACCCAGTACTTC. The rearrangement uses TRBV27 and TRBJ2-5, with D unresolved. Trimming cost V 4 bases and J 7 bases, with 10 bases left between them. CDR3 size: 12 residues. The V gene's germline CDR1 is MNHEY and CDR2 SMNVEV (reference sequence).